Presented here are 10 T cell receptor beta chains from one specimen sequenced in a study of T cell repertoires in cytomegalovirus infection. TCRdb reprocessed the reads via MiXCR and lists one record per CDR3 protein. This table holds 300,000 to 400,000 distinct CDR3 sequences, 15% to 20% found once. Sequencing was performed on PBMCs. Every receptor here comes from a human donor in good health (CMV status not recorded). Some clones in this sample may be carry-over from other donors' samples.

This clonotype has a count of ten or more. The V call is TRBV6-2 or TRBV6-3, the J call TRBJ1-5, with unresolved D. Germline V lookup: CDR1 MNHEY, CDR2 SVGEGT. The CDR3 loop spans 13 amino acids. The V end lost 3 bases, the J end lost 6 bases, and 9 bases lay between the germline ends. The CDR3 DNA reads TGTGCCAGCAGTTATTCCATTCCTCAGCCCCAGCATTTT. It yields the protein CASSYSIPQPQHF.

V and J are TRBV4-1 and TRBJ1-3; 8 bases map to TRBD1. Unmatched junction bases numbered 8, after V lost 4 bases and J lost 3 bases. CDR1 and CDR2 (germline): MGHRA, YSYEKL. This CDR3 is 16 amino acids long. CDR3 bases: TGCGCCAGCAGCCTCGACAGGGGCTCTAATGGAAACACCATATATTTT. Translated: CASSLDRGSNGNTIYF.

This clonotype was counted ten times or more. The chain has TRBV4-1 and TRBJ2-7, with D possibly matching TRBD1 (6 bases). V dropped 4 bases and J dropped 2 bases, with 15 bases sitting between them. This CDR3 comprises 15 residues. Germline CDR1 reads MGHRA; CDR2 reads YSYEKL. The CDR3 protein is CASSPRQAQPYEQYF. The CDR3 DNA reads TGCGCCAGCAGCCCTCGACAGGCGCAACCCTACGAGCAGTACTTC.

Here the CDR3 DNA reads TGTGCCAGCAGTAAAGCGGGGGCGGGGAATGAGCAGTTCTTC. Its protein product is CASSKAGAGNEQFF. The chain is built from TRBV12-3 or TRBV12-4 and TRBJ2-1; the match to TRBD2 covers 8 bases. CDR3 length: 14 residues. After removal of 5 bases from V and 7 bases from J, the junction contained 7 bases not matched to a gene.

This clonotype has ten or more counts. The chain recombines TRBV6-1 with TRBJ2-6; no reliable D call. Germline CDR1 reads MNHNS; CDR2 reads SASEGT. The CDR3 sequence is 14 residues long. V lost 5 bases, J lost 4 bases, and 9 bases lay in between. CDR3 coding DNA: TGTGCCAGCAGTTATAGGGCCGGGGCCAACGTCCTGACTTTC. This sequence encodes CASSYRAGANVLTF.

This clonotype showed up many times. This chain connects TRBV2 to TRBJ1-5; 7 positions match TRBD1. The length of the CDR3 is 15 residues. Per the germline V gene, CDR1 is SNHLY and CDR2 is FYNNEI. Trimming took 1 base from V and 4 from J; bases not matched to a gene: 4. This chain's CDR3 is CASSEDRGTNQPQHF. The CDR3 nucleotides are TGTGCCAGCAGTGAAGACAGGGGAACAAATCAGCCCCAGCATTTT.

The V call is TRBV20-1, the J call TRBJ1-5; D not resolved. The ends were cut back, 1 base at V and 2 bases at J, with 9 bases in the middle. The CDR3 length is 14 residues. Germline values: CDR1 DFQATT, CDR2 SNEGSKA (reference sequence). CDR3 amino acids: CSARVGSGNQPQHF. DNA of the CDR3: TGCAGTGCTAGAGTCGGGTCAGGCAATCAGCCCCAGCATTTT.

The chain has TRBV2 and TRBJ2-1; 14 bases fit TRBD2. V was pared by 3 bases and J by 1 base, with 8 bases of the junction left unmatched. This CDR3 contains 19 residues. Germline assignment: CDR1 SNHLY and CDR2 FYNNEI. The CDR3 sequence: CASSDKTSGRVGSYNEQFF. In DNA form, the CDR3 reads TGTGCCAGCAGTGACAAGACTAGCGGGAGGGTTGGATCCTACAATGAGCAGTTCTTC. The whole variable domain, filled in from reference TRBV2 and TRBJ2-1, reads EPEVTQTPSHQVTQMGQEVILRCVPISNHLYFYWYRQILGQKVEFLVSFYNNEISEKSEIFDDQFSVERPDGSNFTLKIRSTKLEDSAMYFCASSDKTSGRVGSYNEQFFGPGTRLTVL.

This clonotype was picked up a small number of times. The V gene is TRBV12-3 or TRBV12-4, the J gene TRBJ2-1, with a weak D call TRBD1 (6 bases). CDR3 length: 17 amino acids. The ends were cut back, 4 bases at V and 0 bases at J, with 16 bases in the middle. The CDR3 DNA reads TGTGCCAGCAGTTCCATCTACAGGGTCCTCTCCTACAATGAGCAGTTCTTC. Translated, it gives CASSSIYRVLSYNEQFF.

The V and J genes are TRBV6-2 or TRBV6-3 and TRBJ2-7; D might be TRBD2 (5 bases). V was shortened by 2 bases and J by 2 bases, with 10 bases between the two germline ends. This CDR3 comprises 14 residues. Germline V CDR1 and CDR2: MNHEY, SVGEGT. The chain's CDR3 is CASSYGSQAYEQYF. The CDR3 DNA reads as TGTGCCAGCAGTTACGGGAGCCAGGCCTACGAGCAGTACTTC.